A single sample gave rise to the 7 T cell receptor beta chains below, sequenced in a study of control samples from healthy donors and cancer patients. TCRdb keeps only in-frame clones here, not all; method: immunoSEQ multiplex PCR. The sample holds 80,000 to 100,000 clones, about 91% seen once. The source material was blood. The receptors derive from a man younger than 40 in good health.

The chain couples TRBV6-5 to TRBJ1-2; a possible D gene is TRBD1 (5 bases). The V end was cut by 6 bases, the J end by 4 bases, with 18 bases between. Germline loops: CDR1 MNHEY, CDR2 SVGAGI. CDR3 size: 15 residues. In DNA, the CDR3 is TGTGCCAGCAGCCGTACCAGGGCAACCTTCTATGGCTACACCTTC. This gives the protein CASSRTRATFYGYTF.

The rearrangement joins TRBV4-2 to TRBJ2-3; maybe TRBD2 (5 bases). Germline V gene data show CDR1 as LGHNA and CDR2 as YNFKEQ. V lost 0 bases, J lost 2 bases, and 6 bases lay in between. CDR3 size: 14 residues. The CDR3 here is CASSQELDTDTQYF. CDR3 DNA sequence: TGTGCCAGCAGCCAAGAACTAGACACAGATACGCAGTATTTT.

The J gene is TRBJ2-7, the V gene TRBV27; 7 bases line up with TRBD2. CDR3 length: 14 amino acids. Per germline, CDR1 MNHEY and CDR2 SMNVEV (reference sequence). Trimming took 5 bases from V and 3 from J; bases not matched to a gene: 7. CDR3 region: CASSPRRGVYEQYF. The CDR3 DNA is TGTGCCAGCAGTCCACGACGGGGGGTCTACGAGCAGTACTTC.

The chain recombines TRBV18 with TRBJ2-7; 11 nucleotides align to TRBD1. V lost 3 bases and J lost 7; bases outside the gene matches: 5. There are 14 residues in the CDR3. Germline-derived CDR1 and CDR2 are KGHSH and LQKENI. Here the CDR3 reads CASSPPGTGGEQYF. In DNA, the CDR3 is TGTGCCAGCTCACCCCCCGGGACAGGGGGAGAGCAGTACTTC.

The chain joins TRBV6-5 to TRBJ2-7; unclear D gene. This CDR3 region has 14 residues. Germline V gene lookup returns CDR1 MNHEY and CDR2 SVGAGI. The V and J ends lost 7 bases and 1 base respectively, with 14 bases between them. CDR3 residues: CASKTDVRSYEQYF. For the CDR3, the DNA is TGTGCCAGCAAAACCGACGTGAGATCCTACGAGCAGTACTTC.

V gene TRBV5-1 combines with J gene TRBJ2-4; 12 nucleotides line up with TRBD1. The junction had 3 bases not matched to a gene; V was cut back by 3 bases and J by 8 bases. There are 14 residues in the CDR3. Germline loops: CDR1 SGHRS, CDR2 YFSETQ. In DNA form, the CDR3 reads TGCGCCAGCAGCTCGGGACAGGGGGCGGACATTCAGTACTTC. Amino acid sequence: CASSSGQGADIQYF.

The chain joins TRBV29-1 to TRBJ2-3, with TRBD2 matching 8 bases. CDR3 length equals 14 residues. Looked up from germline, CDR1 is SQVTM and CDR2 is ANQGSEA. J lost 2 bases, V lost 7 bases, and 8 bases had no gene match. Here the CDR3 DNA reads TGCAGCGCCCGGGAGGGTACATTCACAGATACGCAGTATTTT. It yields the protein CSAREGTFTDTQYF.